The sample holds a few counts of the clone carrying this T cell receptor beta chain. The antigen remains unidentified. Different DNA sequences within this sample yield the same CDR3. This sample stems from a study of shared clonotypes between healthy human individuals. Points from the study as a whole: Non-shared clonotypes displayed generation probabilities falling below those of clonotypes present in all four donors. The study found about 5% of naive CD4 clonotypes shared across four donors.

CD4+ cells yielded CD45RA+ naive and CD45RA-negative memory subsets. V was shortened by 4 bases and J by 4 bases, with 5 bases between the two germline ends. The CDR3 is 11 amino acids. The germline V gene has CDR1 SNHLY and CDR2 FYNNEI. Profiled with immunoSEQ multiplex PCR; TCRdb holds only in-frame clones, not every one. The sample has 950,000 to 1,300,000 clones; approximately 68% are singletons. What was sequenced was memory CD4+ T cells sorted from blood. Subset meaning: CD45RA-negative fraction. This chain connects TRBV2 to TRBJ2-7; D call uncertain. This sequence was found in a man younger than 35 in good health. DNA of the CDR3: TGTGCCAGCAGTGTTCAATACGAGCAGTACTTC. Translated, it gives CASSVQYEQYF.